The next 8 T cell receptor beta chains were all read from a single sample in a study of blood T cell repertoires in COVID-19. Sequenced by immunoSEQ multiplex PCR; TCRdb stores in-frame clones only, minus some. Of over 200,000 clones listed, approximately 75% are singletons. Material for sequencing was PBMCs or T cells enriched from blood (not recorded which). These receptors came from a man in his forties who had recovered from COVID-19.

The chain joins TRBV11-2 to TRBJ1-6, with D maybe TRBD1 (6 bases). The CDR3 has 14 residues. The germline gives CDR1 SGHAT, CDR2 FQNNGV. Trimming cost V 5 bases and J 9 bases, with 14 bases left between them. CDR3 sequence (DNA): TGTGCCAGCAGCAAACAGGGCTCGCGTTCACCCCTCCACTTT. Its protein is CASSKQGSRSPLHF.

The V call is TRBV6-5, the J call TRBJ1-1, with D hard to call. V was cut by 6 bases and J by 1 base, with 12 bases left in between. CDR1 MNHEY and CDR2 SVGAGI come from the germline V gene. This CDR3 has 14 residues. The CDR3 nucleotides are TGTGCCAGCAGGAGTTGGGCGGGGAACACTGAAGCTTTCTTT. It encodes CASRSWAGNTEAFF.

V usage is TRBV7-9 and J usage is TRBJ1-4, with 7 bases lining up with TRBD1. The CDR3 length is 15 residues. From germline, CDR1 is SEHNR and CDR2 FQNEAQ (reference sequence). Unmatched junction bases numbered 6, after V lost 4 bases and J lost 4 bases. The CDR3: CASSSTGTDNEKLFF. CDR3 nucleotide sequence: TGTGCCAGCAGCTCAACCGGGACAGATAATGAAAAACTGTTTTTT.

The genes are TRBV6-5 and TRBJ1-5, with D perhaps TRBD1 (6 bases). Germline V gives CDR1 MNHEY, CDR2 SVGAGI. The V end lost 5 bases, the J end lost 4 bases, and 15 bases lay between the germline ends. The CDR3 totals 15 residues. CDR3 region: CASSRTGTRNQPQHF. CDR3 coding DNA: TGTGCCAGCAGTCGAACCGGGACACGAAATCAGCCCCAGCATTTT.

The chain links TRBV7-9 to TRBJ2-7; 7 bases fit TRBD1. The V and J ends lost 3 bases and 4 bases, in that order; junction bases with no gene match: 6. The CDR3 length is 14 residues. The germline CDR1 and CDR2 sequences are SEHNR and FQNEAQ (reference sequence). Here the CDR3 DNA reads TGTGCCAGCAGCTTTGGACAGGCCTCATACGAGCAGTACTTC. Translation gives CASSFGQASYEQYF.

The J gene is TRBJ2-7, the V gene TRBV5-6, with 12 bases matching TRBD2. This CDR3 region has 15 residues. J lost 4 bases, V lost 5 bases, and 7 bases had no gene match. CDR1 and CDR2 (germline): SGHDT, YYEEEE. Written as DNA, the CDR3 is TGTGCCAGCAGACAGGGACTAGCGGGCGGGTACGAGCAGTACTTC. This codes for CASRQGLAGGYEQYF.

The V and J genes are TRBV19 and TRBJ2-1; 10 nucleotides align to TRBD1. This CDR3 has 15 amino acids. The J segment lost 3 bases and the V segment lost 9 bases, leaving 8 bases of the junction unmatched. The V gene's germline CDR1 is LNHDA and CDR2 SQIVND (reference sequence). The CDR3 loop is CASTTGQGGYNEQFF. The CDR3 nucleotides are TGTGCCAGCACCACTGGACAGGGGGGCTACAATGAGCAGTTCTTC.

The V gene is TRBV5-5, the J gene TRBJ1-4; TRBD1 agrees at 10 bases. The CDR3 is made up of 15 amino acids. V lost 4 bases, J lost 6 bases, and 6 bases stayed unmatched. Germline values: CDR1 SGHKS, CDR2 YYEKEE (reference sequence). As DNA, the CDR3 is TGTGCCAGCAGCCACCGGGACAGGGGATATGAAAAACTGTTTTTT. Its protein product is CASSHRDRGYEKLFF.